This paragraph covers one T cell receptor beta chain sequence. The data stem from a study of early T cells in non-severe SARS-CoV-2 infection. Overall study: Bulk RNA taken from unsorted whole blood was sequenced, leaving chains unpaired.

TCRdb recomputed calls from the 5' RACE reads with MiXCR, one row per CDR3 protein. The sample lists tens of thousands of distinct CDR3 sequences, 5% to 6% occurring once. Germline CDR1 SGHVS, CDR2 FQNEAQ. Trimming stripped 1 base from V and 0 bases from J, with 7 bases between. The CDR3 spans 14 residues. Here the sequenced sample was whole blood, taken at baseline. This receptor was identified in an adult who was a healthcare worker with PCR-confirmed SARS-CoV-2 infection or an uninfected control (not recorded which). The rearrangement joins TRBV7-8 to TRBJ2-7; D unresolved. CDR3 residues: CASSLGRSSYEQYF. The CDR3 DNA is TGTGCCAGCAGCTTAGGAAGGAGCTCCTACGAGCAGTACTTC.